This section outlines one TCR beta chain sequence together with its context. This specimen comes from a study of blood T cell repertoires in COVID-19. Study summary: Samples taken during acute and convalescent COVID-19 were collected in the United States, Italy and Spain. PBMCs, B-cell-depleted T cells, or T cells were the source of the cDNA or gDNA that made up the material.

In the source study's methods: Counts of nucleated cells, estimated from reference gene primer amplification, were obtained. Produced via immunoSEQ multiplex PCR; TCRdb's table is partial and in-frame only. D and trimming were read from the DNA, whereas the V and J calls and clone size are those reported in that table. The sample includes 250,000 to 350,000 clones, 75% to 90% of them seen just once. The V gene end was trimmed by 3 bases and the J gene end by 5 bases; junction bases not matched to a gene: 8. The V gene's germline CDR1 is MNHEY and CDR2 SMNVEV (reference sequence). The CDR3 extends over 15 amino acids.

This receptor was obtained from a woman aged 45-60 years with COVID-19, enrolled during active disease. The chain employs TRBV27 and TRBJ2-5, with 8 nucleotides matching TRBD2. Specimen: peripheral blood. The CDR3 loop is CASSFAREGRETQYF. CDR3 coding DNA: TGTGCCAGCAGTTTTGCACGGGAGGGCCGTGAGACCCAGTACTTC.